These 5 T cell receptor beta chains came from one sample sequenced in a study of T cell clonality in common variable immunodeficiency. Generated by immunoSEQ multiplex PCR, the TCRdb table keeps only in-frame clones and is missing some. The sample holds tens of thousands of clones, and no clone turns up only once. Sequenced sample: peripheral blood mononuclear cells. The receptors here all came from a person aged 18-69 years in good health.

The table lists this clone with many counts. CDR3 in amino acids: CASSLGGRVYNEQFF. The CDR3 bases that were read are TGTGCCAGCAGTTTAGGCGGGAGGGTATACAATGAG. V and J are TRBV28 and TRBJ2-1, with TRBD2 identical over 9 bases. The sequenced fragment ends 3 residues before the CDR3 boundary, so the rest is inferred from the germline J gene. With V trimmed by 2 bases and J by 4 bases, 3 bases remained unmatched. Germline-derived CDR1 and CDR2 are MDHEN and SYDVKM. This CDR3 has 15 amino acids.

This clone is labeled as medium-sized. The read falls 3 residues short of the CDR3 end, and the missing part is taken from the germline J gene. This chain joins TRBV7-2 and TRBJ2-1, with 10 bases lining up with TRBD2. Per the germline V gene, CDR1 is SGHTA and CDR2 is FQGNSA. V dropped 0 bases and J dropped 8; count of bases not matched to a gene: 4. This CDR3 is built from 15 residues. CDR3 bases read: TGTGCCAGCAGCTTAGCAAGCGGGAGGGGCGATGAG. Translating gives CASSLASGRGDE. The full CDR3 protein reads CASSLASGRGDEQFF.

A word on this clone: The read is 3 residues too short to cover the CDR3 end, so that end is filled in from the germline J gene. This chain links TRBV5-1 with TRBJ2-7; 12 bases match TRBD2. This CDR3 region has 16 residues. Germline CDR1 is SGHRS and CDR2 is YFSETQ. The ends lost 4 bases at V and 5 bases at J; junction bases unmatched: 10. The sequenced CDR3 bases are TGCGCCAGCAGCCAAGCCCGACTAGCGGGAGTTAACGAG. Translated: CASSQARLAGVNE. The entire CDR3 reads CASSQARLAGVNEQYF.

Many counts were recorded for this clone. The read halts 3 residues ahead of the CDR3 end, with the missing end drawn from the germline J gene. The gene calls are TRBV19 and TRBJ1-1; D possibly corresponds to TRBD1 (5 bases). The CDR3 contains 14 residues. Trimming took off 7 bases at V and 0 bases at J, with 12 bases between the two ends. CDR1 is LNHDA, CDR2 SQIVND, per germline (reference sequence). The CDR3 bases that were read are TGTGCCAGTATGCCGGGGGAAATGAACACTGAA. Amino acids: CASMPGEMNTE. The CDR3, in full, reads CASMPGEMNTEAFF.

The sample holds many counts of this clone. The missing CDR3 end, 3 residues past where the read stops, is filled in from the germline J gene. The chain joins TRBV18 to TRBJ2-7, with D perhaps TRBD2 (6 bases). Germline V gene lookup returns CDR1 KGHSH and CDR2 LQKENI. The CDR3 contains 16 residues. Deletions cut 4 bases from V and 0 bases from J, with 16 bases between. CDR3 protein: CASSLAGQATSYEQYF. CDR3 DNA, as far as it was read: TGTGCCAGCTCACTCGCGGGGCAGGCGACCTCCTACGAG.